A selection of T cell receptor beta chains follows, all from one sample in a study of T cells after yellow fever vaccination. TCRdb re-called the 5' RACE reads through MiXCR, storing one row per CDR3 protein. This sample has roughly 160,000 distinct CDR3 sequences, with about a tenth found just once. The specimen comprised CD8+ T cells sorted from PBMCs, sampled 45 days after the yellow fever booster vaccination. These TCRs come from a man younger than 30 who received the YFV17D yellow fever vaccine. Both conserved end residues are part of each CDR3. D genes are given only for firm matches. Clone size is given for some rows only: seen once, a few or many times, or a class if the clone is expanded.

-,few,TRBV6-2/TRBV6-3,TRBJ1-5,CASRRGKNDYQPQHF,TGTGCCAGCAGGAGGGGGAAAAATGATTATCAGCCCCAGCATTTT
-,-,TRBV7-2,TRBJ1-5,CASSFLGVGQPQHF,TGTGCCAGCAGCTTTTTGGGCGTCGGTCAGCCCCAGCATTTT
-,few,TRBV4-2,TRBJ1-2,CASSQGGGDPTSYYGYTF,TGTGCCAGCAGCCAAGGTGGGGGAGACCCTACTTCCTACTATGGCTACACCTTC
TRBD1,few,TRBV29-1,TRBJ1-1,CSVGTGLNTEAFF,TGCAGCGTAGGGACAGGGCTGAACACTGAAGCTTTCTTT
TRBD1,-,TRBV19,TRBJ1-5,CASSIAGQDLNQPQHF,TGTGCCAGTAGTATAGCGGGACAGGACCTAAATCAGCCCCAGCATTTT
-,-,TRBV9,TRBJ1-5,CASSALGNQPQHF,TGTGCCAGCAGCGCTCTAGGGAATCAGCCCCAGCATTTT
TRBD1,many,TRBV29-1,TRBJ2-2,CSVDFDRENTGELFF,TGCAGCGTTGATTTCGACAGGGAGAACACCGGGGAGCTGTTTTTT
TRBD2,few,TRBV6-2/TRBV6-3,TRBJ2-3,CASSGGTTTDTQYF,TGTGCCAGCAGTGGGGGGACTACCACAGATACGCAGTATTTT
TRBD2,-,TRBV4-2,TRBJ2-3,CASSQRGPGGTVWLGTDTQYF,TGTGCCAGCAGCCAGCGAGGTCCCGGGGGGACGGTGTGGCTCGGCACAGATACGCAGTATTTT
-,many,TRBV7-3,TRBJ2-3,CASSFVTGSTDTQYF,TGTGCCAGCAGCTTTGTCACGGGGTCCACAGATACGCAGTATTTT
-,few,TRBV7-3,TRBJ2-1,CASSLLGNDEQFF,TGTGCCAGCAGCTTACTCGGGAACGATGAGCAGTTCTTC
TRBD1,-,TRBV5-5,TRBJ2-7,CASSPAGTGTTEQYF,TGTGCCAGCAGCCCGGCCGGGACAGGCACTACGGAGCAGTACTTC
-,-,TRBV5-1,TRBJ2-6,CASSLVMGTGANVLTF,TGCGCCAGCAGCTTGGTGATGGGGACTGGGGCCAACGTCCTGACTTTC
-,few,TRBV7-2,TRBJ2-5,CASSPGPSAETQYF,TGTGCCAGCAGTCCGGGCCCATCGGCAGAGACCCAGTACTTC
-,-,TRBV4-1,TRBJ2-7,CASSPRDNGRQYF,TGCGCCAGCAGCCCCCGGGACAACGGTCGGCAGTACTTC
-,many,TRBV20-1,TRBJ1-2,CSARAGERPGYTF,TGCAGTGCTAGAGCAGGGGAGCGTCCTGGCTACACCTTC
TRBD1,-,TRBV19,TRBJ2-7,CASSVRGSDEQYF,TGTGCCAGTAGTGTCAGGGGGAGCGACGAGCAGTACTTC
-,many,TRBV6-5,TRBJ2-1,CASRGPGVREQFF,TGTGCCAGCAGGGGGCCGGGGGTAAGAGAGCAGTTCTTC
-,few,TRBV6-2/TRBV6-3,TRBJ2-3,CASRAWDTQYF,TGTGCCAGCAGGGCGTGGGATACGCAGTATTTT
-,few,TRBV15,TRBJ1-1,CATSIPQGRNTEAFF,TGTGCCACCAGCATTCCTCAGGGGCGGAACACTGAAGCTTTCTTT
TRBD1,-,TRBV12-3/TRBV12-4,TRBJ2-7,CASSNTGVAYEQYF,TGTGCCAGCAGTAACACAGGGGTAGCCTACGAGCAGTACTTC
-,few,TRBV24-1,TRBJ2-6,CATSDSGLPSGANVLTF,TGTGCCACCAGTGATTCCGGTCTACCCTCTGGGGCCAACGTCCTGACTTTC
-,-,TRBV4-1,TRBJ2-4,CASSQDFRRKNIQYF,TGCGCCAGCAGCCAAGATTTCCGCAGGAAAAACATTCAGTACTTC
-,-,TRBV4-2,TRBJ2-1,CASSQESGGSYNEQFF,TGTGCCAGCAGCCAAGAATCGGGGGGCTCGTACAATGAGCAGTTCTTC
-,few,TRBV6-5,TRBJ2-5,CASSYMTSGETQYF,TGTGCCAGCAGTTACATGACATCGGGAGAGACCCAGTACTTC
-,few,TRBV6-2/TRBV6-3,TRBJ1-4,CASSRTRGNEKLFF,TGTGCCAGCAGTCGAACCCGAGGGAATGAAAAACTGTTTTTT
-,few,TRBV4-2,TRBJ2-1,CASSQEVLLATNEQFF,TGTGCCAGCAGCCAAGAAGTTCTGCTAGCCACTAATGAGCAGTTCTTC
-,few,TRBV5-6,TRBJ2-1,CASSLRVRTYNEQFF,TGTGCCAGCAGCTTGAGGGTGAGAACCTACAATGAGCAGTTCTTC
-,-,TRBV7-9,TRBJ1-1,CASSYGPDEAFF,TGTGCCAGCAGCTATGGACCGGACGAAGCTTTCTTT
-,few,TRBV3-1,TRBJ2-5,CASSHGGRIQETQYF,TGTGCCAGCAGCCATGGGGGCCGAATCCAAGAGACCCAGTACTTC
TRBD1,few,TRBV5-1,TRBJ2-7,CASSRTGASEQYF,TGCGCCAGCAGTAGGACAGGGGCTAGCGAGCAGTACTTC
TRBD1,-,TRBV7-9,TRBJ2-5,CASSPPGQGRETQYF,TGTGCCAGCAGCCCCCCGGGACAGGGGCGGGAGACCCAGTACTTC
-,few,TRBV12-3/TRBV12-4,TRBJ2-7,CASRPPGAHEQYF,TGTGCCAGCAGACCCCCGGGCGCCCACGAGCAGTACTTC
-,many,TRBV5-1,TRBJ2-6,CASKSPDRPTGANVLTF,TGCGCCAGCAAATCCCCTGACCGACCAACTGGGGCCAACGTCCTGACTTTC
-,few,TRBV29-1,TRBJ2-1,CSVPGPSSYNEQFF,TGCAGCGTTCCTGGTCCCAGCTCCTACAATGAGCAGTTCTTC
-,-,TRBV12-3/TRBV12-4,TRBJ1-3,CASTNGGAGNTIYF,TGTGCCAGCACCAACGGGGGGGCTGGAAACACCATATATTTT
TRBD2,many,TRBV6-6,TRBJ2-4,CSGGASDIQYF,TGTAGCGGGGGGGCCTCTGACATTCAGTACTTC
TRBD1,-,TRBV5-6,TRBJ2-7,CASSWTGMSYEQYF,TGTGCCAGCAGCTGGACAGGGATGTCCTACGAGCAGTACTTC
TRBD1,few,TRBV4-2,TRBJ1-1,CASSQENHRGSAFF,TGTGCCAGCAGCCAAGAAAACCACAGGGGGTCAGCTTTCTTT
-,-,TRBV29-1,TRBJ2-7,CSVIHSYEQYF,TGCAGCGTAATACACTCCTACGAGCAGTACTTC
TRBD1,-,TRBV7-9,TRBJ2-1,CASSWPGPGGKNNEQFF,TGTGCCAGCAGCTGGCCCGGGCCAGGGGGCAAGAACAATGAGCAGTTCTTC
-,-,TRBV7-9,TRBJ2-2,CASSLVVLITGELFF,TGTGCCAGCAGCTTAGTAGTCCTAATCACCGGGGAGCTGTTTTTT
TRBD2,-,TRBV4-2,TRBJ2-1,CASSQDAGGYNEQFF,TGTGCCAGCAGCCAAGATGCGGGGGGATACAATGAGCAGTTCTTC
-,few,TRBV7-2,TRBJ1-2,CASSVARGIGYGYTF,TGTGCCAGCAGCGTAGCTAGGGGGATCGGTTATGGCTACACCTTC
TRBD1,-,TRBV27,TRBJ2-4,CASRDRNTAKNIQYF,TGTGCCAGCAGGGACAGGAATACAGCCAAAAACATTCAGTACTTC
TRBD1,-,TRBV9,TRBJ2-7,CASSQWTGGYENEQYF,TGTGCCAGCAGCCAATGGACAGGGGGCTATGAAAACGAGCAGTACTTC
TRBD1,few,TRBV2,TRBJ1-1,CASSALWDSPRNTEAFF,TGTGCCAGCAGTGCCCTGTGGGACAGCCCTAGGAACACTGAAGCTTTCTTT
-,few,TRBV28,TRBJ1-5,CASLSGVNNQPQHF,TGTGCCAGCCTGTCAGGGGTGAACAATCAGCCCCAGCATTTT
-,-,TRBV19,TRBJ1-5,CASSDLFDSNQPQHF,TGTGCCAGTAGCGATCTGTTTGATAGCAATCAGCCCCAGCATTTT